This paragraph covers one T cell receptor beta chain sequence. A much larger clone differs from this one at a single base, so this may be a read error. The assay was immunoSEQ multiplex PCR, and TCRdb's table has in-frame clones only and misses some. The sample records roughly 490,000 clones, 76% being singletons. This sample stems from a study of shared clonotypes between healthy human individuals. Germline V gives CDR1 MNHNS, CDR2 SASEGT. The CDR3 covers 14 residues. J was trimmed by 4 bases and V by 7 bases; bases with no gene match: 3. The clonotype was recovered from a woman in her thirties or forties in good health. Some clones in this sample may be carry-over from other donors' samples. This sequence joins TRBV6-1 and TRBJ1-4, with 10 bases lining up with TRBD1. The sample taken for sequencing was PBMCs. The CDR3 is CASTWDRGNEKLFF. The CDR3 DNA is TGTGCCAGCACCTGGGACAGGGGTAATGAAAAACTGTTTTTT.